Shown below are 9 T cell receptor beta chains from a single sample sequenced in a study of cytomegalovirus exposure and HLA in healthy donors. The primer mix had 60 Vbeta and 13 Jbeta primers. Libraries were prepared by immunoSEQ multiplex PCR; TCRdb keeps only in-frame clonotypes and omits some of them. The sample includes under 200,000 clones, almost 75% of them seen just once. Source material: PBMCs. The receptors originated from a woman aged 18 to 35 in good health and CMV-seropositive.

The chain has TRBV7-9 and TRBJ1-1; 7 bases are a match to TRBD1. This CDR3 is built from 15 residues. Unmatched junction bases numbered 11, after V lost 0 bases and J lost 10 bases. The germline V gene encodes CDR1 SEHNR and CDR2 FQNEAQ (reference sequence). DNA of the CDR3: TGTGCCAGCAGCTTAGCGCGTGAGGGGGCCCCCCGAGCTTTCTTT. Its translation is CASSLAREGAPRAFF.

V gene TRBV5-4 combines with J gene TRBJ2-7, with a possible D match to TRBD1 (6 bases). Germline V CDR1 and CDR2: SGHNT, YYREEE (reference sequence). This CDR3 has 13 residues. V lost 5 bases and J 4 bases, leaving 13 bases between the germline ends. This CDR3 reads CASSLQGRYEQYF. The DNA of the CDR3 is TGTGCCAGCAGTTTACAGGGAAGGTACGAGCAGTACTTC.

This CDR3 reads CASGLDSLYGYTF. In nucleotides, the CDR3 is TGTGCTAGTGGCCTCGACAGTCTCTATGGCTACACCTTC. This chain uses TRBV12-5 with TRBJ1-2; D perhaps matches TRBD1 (5 bases). Germline V CDR1 and CDR2: LGHNT, FRNRAP. CDR3 length equals 13 residues. V lost 6 bases to trimming and J lost 4 bases, with 12 bases between them.

The V gene is TRBV6-1, the J gene TRBJ2-1, with TRBD1 identical over 9 bases. The V segment lost 6 bases and the J segment 4 bases; nucleotides outside the gene matches: 7. The CDR3 loop spans 15 amino acids. Germline-derived CDR1 and CDR2 are MNHNS and SASEGT. Written as DNA, the CDR3 is TGTGCCAGCAGAACGACAGGGGGGGTTTACAATGAGCAGTTCTTC. Encoded protein: CASRTTGGVYNEQFF.

V usage is TRBV19 and J usage is TRBJ1-2; D might be TRBD1 (6 bases). This CDR3 has 13 residues. Germline lookup yields CDR1 LNHDA and CDR2 SQIVND (reference sequence). V lost 6 bases to trimming and J lost 4 bases, with 12 bases between them. The CDR3 DNA reads TGTGCCAGTAGGTCACAGGGCGCCTATGGCTACACCTTC. This translates into CASRSQGAYGYTF.

The chain combines TRBV6-1 with TRBJ2-7; D might be TRBD1 (5 bases). The CDR3 extends over 12 amino acids. Germline CDR1 and CDR2: MNHNS and SASEGT. V was cut by 7 bases and J by 5 bases, with 12 bases left in between. CDR3 region: CASTQGSHEQYF. The DNA of the CDR3 is TGTGCCAGCACCCAGGGTTCCCACGAGCAGTACTTC.

This sequence joins TRBV11-2 and TRBJ2-7, with D perhaps matching TRBD2 (5 bases). V gave up 5 bases and J gave up 2 bases, with 13 bases separating them. The CDR3 has 14 amino acids. The germline V gene has CDR1 SGHAT and CDR2 FQNNGV. CDR3 DNA: TGTGCCAGCAGCCCTAGGACTGCTCCCTACGAGCAGTACTTC. This codes for CASSPRTAPYEQYF. The full variable domain, completed using reference TRBV11-2 and TRBJ2-7, is EAGVAQSPRYKIIEKRQSVAFWCNPISGHATLYWYQQILGQGPKLLIQFQNNGVVDDSQLPKDRFSAERLKGVDSTLKIQPAKLEDSAVYLCASSPRTAPYEQYFGPGTRLTVT.

This clone was detected once. This chain uses TRBV29-1 with TRBJ2-5; possible D gene TRBD2, 6 bases. The germline V and J ends were trimmed by 6 bases and 5 bases, with 10 bases remaining between them. This CDR3 comprises 11 residues. The germline gives CDR1 SQVTM, CDR2 ANQGSEA. In nucleotides, the CDR3 is TGCAGCGTGGGACGGGGGGAGACCCAGTACTTC. This sequence encodes CSVGRGETQYF.

The chain combines TRBV7-3 with TRBJ2-3; 10 nucleotides align to TRBD1. Trimming took 5 bases from V and 6 from J; bases not matched to a gene: 5. Germline lookup yields CDR1 SGHTA and CDR2 FQGTGA. The CDR3 covers 14 residues. CDR3 sequence reads: CASSPTGGGDTQYF. The CDR3 DNA is TGTGCCAGCAGCCCGACAGGGGGCGGCGATACGCAGTATTTT.